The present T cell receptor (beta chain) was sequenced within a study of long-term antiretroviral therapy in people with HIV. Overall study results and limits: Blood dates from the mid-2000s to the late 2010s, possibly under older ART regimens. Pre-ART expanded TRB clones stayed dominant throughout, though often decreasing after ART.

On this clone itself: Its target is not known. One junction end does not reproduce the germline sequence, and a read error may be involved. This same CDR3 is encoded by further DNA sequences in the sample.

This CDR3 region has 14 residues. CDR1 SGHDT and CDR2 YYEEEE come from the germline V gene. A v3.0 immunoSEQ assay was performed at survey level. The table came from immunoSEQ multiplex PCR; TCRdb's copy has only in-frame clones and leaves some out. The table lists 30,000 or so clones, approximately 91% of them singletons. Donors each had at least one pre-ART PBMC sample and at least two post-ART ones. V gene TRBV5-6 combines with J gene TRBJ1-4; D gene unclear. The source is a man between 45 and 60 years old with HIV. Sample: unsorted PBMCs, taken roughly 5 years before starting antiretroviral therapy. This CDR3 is CASSLTVWGEKLFF. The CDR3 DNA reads TGTGCCAGCAGCTTGACGGTTTGGGGTGAAAAATTGTTTTTT.